Presented here are 20 T cell receptor beta chains from one specimen sequenced in a study of neurological immune-mediated disorders. The time point is: longitudinal time-point 3. TCRdb reprocessed the 5' RACE reads with MiXCR, giving one entry per CDR3 protein. Seen here are roughly 100,000 distinct CDR3 sequences, more than 10% observed once, and the top ten hold about 3%. Specimen: PBMCs. These receptors were collected from a female donor with HTLV-1-associated myelopathy (HAM/TSP).

Ten or more counts support this clonotype. The chain employs TRBV20-1 and TRBJ2-3; 10 bases line up with TRBD2. The CDR3 contains 15 residues. Germline values: CDR1 DFQATT, CDR2 SNEGSKA (reference sequence). V shed 3 bases, J shed 1 base, and the junction held 4 bases outside the gene matches. CDR3 residues: CSASRLAGGTDTQYF. CDR3 bases: TGCAGTGCTAGTCGGCTAGCGGGGGGCACAGATACGCAGTATTTT.

In this sample, this clonotype turned up many times. The chain joins TRBV7-2 to TRBJ2-6; a possible D gene is TRBD1 (6 bases). V lost 3 bases and J 0 bases, leaving 12 bases between the germline ends. This CDR3 has 17 residues. The V gene's germline CDR1 is SGHTA and CDR2 FQGNSA. The CDR3 spells CASSFAGASSGANVLTF. In DNA form, the CDR3 reads TGTGCCAGCAGCTTCGCAGGGGCCAGCTCTGGGGCCAACGTCCTGACTTTC.

The CDR3: CASSEGEGRTEAFF. The CDR3, as DNA: TGTGCCAGCAGTGAAGGGGAGGGAAGGACTGAAGCTTTCTTT. The rearrangement links TRBV6-1 to TRBJ1-1, with D uncertain. The CDR3 has 14 residues. V lost 1 base and J lost 5, with 11 bases in between. Germline CDR1 MNHNS, CDR2 SASEGT.

In its sample, this clonotype was seen many times. V is TRBV5-5 and J is TRBJ2-7; D is possibly TRBD1 (6 bases). The V end lost 2 bases, the J end lost 4 bases, and 16 bases lay between the germline ends. Germline V gene sequence: CDR1 SGHKS, CDR2 YYEKEE (reference sequence). CDR3 length equals 15 residues. The CDR3 spells CASSLMGTSLYEQYF. Here the CDR3 DNA reads TGTGCCAGCAGCTTAATGGGGACATCATTATACGAGCAGTACTTC. Using reference TRBV5-5 and TRBJ2-7 for the parts outside the CDR3, the full variable domain is DAGVTQSPTHLIKTRGQQVTLRCSPISGHKSVSWYQQVLGQGPQFIFQYYEKEERGRGNFPDRFSARQFPNYSSELNVNALLLGDSALYLCASSLMGTSLYEQYFGPGTRLTVT.

Written as DNA, the CDR3 is TGCGCCAGCAGCCACGGACAGGGCGAGACCCAGTACTTC. Translation gives CASSHGQGETQYF. The chain uses TRBV5-1 and TRBJ2-5; 8 bases align to TRBD1. V shed 4 bases and J 5 bases; nucleotides not matched to a gene: 4. The germline CDR1 and CDR2 sequences are SGHRS and YFSETQ. The CDR3 is 13 amino acids.

This clonotype has just a few counts. CDR3 loop: CASSTSDRSQETQYF. The CDR3 nucleotides read TGTGCCAGCAGTACCTCGGACAGGTCACAAGAGACCCAGTACTTC. The V gene is TRBV2, the J gene TRBJ2-5; 7 bases map to TRBD1. The CDR3 length is 15 residues. Germline CDR1 is SNHLY and CDR2 is FYNNEI. Unmatched junction bases numbered 8, after V lost 5 bases and J lost 2 bases.

This clonotype has at least ten counts. The J gene is TRBJ2-7, the V gene TRBV20-1, with D possibly matching TRBD1 (5 bases). Germline V gene data show CDR1 as DFQATT and CDR2 as SNEGSKA (reference sequence). CDR3 length: 13 amino acids. Written as DNA, the CDR3 is TGCAGAGCAACGACAGCGTTAGAGGTCGAGCAGTACTTC. This gives the protein CRATTALEVEQYF.

V gene TRBV5-1 combines with J gene TRBJ2-2; D perhaps matches TRBD1 (5 bases). Germline V gene data show CDR1 as SGHRS and CDR2 as YFSETQ. The ends were cut back, 2 bases at V and 7 bases at J, with 15 bases in the middle. There are 15 residues in the CDR3. The CDR3 bases are TGCGCCAGCAGCTTTCGGACAAGAAGTGACGGGGAGCTGTTTTTT. It yields the protein CASSFRTRSDGELFF.

This clonotype was seen repeatedly, ten times or more. This chain uses TRBV4-2 with TRBJ2-1, with 8 bases lining up with TRBD2. Germline V gene sequence: CDR1 LGHNA, CDR2 YNFKEQ. The CDR3 length is 15 residues. Losses at the gene ends were 0 bases for V and 4 bases for J; bases not matched to a gene: 2. CDR3 residues: CASSQDRGGYNEQFF. The CDR3 DNA sequence: TGTGCCAGCAGCCAAGATCGGGGGGGATACAATGAGCAGTTCTTC.

This clonotype was seen a handful of times. The CDR3 reads CAWRDRVGKNEQFF. CDR3 sequence (DNA): TGTGCCTGGAGAGACAGGGTCGGAAAGAATGAGCAGTTCTTC. This chain joins TRBV30 and TRBJ2-1, with 7 bases lining up with TRBD1. V shed 3 bases, J shed 7 bases, and the junction held 9 bases outside the gene matches. This CDR3 has 14 residues. The germline V gene encodes CDR1 GTSNPN and CDR2 SVGIG (reference sequence).

This clonotype has a handful of counts. The chain joins TRBV5-6 to TRBJ2-7; 8 bases fit TRBD1. The germline V gene encodes CDR1 SGHDT and CDR2 YYEEEE. The CDR3 length is 15 residues. V lost 2 bases to trimming and J lost 2 bases; unmatched junction nucleotides: 6. The CDR3 nucleotides read TGTGCCAGCAGCTTTCCCGGGACAGGAGCCTACGAGCAGTACTTC. It yields the protein CASSFPGTGAYEQYF.

This rearrangement joins TRBV24-1 to TRBJ1-1, with D perhaps matching TRBD1 (6 bases). Germline V CDR1 and CDR2: KGHDR, SFDVKD. Trimming took 6 bases from V and 4 from J, leaving 8 bases between them. CDR3 length: 12 amino acids. The chain's CDR3 is CATSLGATEAFF. CDR3 sequence (DNA): TGTGCCACCAGTTTGGGGGCCACTGAAGCTTTCTTT.

This clonotype was picked up many times. The chain couples TRBV5-6 to TRBJ1-2; D unresolved. Trimming cost V 1 base and J 6 bases, with 7 bases left between them. The CDR3 covers 12 residues. Germline V gene data show CDR1 as SGHDT and CDR2 as YYEEEE. The CDR3, as DNA: TGTGCCAGCAGCTTGCGAGGGAATGGCTACACCTTC. Amino acid sequence: CASSLRGNGYTF.

This sequence joins TRBV7-2 and TRBJ2-6, with D uncertain. This CDR3 spans 17 amino acids. Per the germline V gene, CDR1 is SGHTA and CDR2 is FQGNSA. V lost 5 bases, J lost 4 bases, and 18 bases lay in between. The CDR3 nucleotides are TGTGCCAGCAGCCCCCAAGCCCTGGAGCTAGGGGCCAACGTCCTGACTTTC. Translated, it gives CASSPQALELGANVLTF. Looking up the rest from reference TRBV7-2 and TRBJ2-6 gives the full variable domain: GAGVSQSPSNKVTEKGKDVELRCDPISGHTALYWYRQSLGQGLEFLIYFQGNSAPDKSGLPSDRFSAERTGGSVSTLTIQRTQQEDSAVYLCASSPQALELGANVLTFGAGSRLTVL.

This clonotype occurred many times. The chain carries TRBV9 and TRBJ2-5, with TRBD2 matching over 13 bases. V was pared by 3 bases and J by 3 bases, with 5 bases of the junction left unmatched. Germline values: CDR1 SGDLS, CDR2 YYNGEE. The CDR3 extends over 16 amino acids. The CDR3 nucleotides read TGTGCCAGCAGCGCGCTGGGGACTAGCGGGGAAGAGACCCAGTACTTC. Its protein product is CASSALGTSGEETQYF.

This clonotype was picked up many times. V usage is TRBV20-1 and J usage is TRBJ2-5; 13 nucleotides match TRBD2. Germline V gene sequence: CDR1 DFQATT, CDR2 SNEGSKA (reference sequence). V lost 4 bases and J lost 0; bases outside the gene matches: 2. The CDR3 contains 15 residues. CDR3 residues: CSAIGLAGDQETQYF. CDR3 coding DNA: TGCAGTGCTATTGGACTAGCGGGGGACCAAGAGACCCAGTACTTC.

This clonotype has at least ten counts. The V gene is TRBV20-1, the J gene TRBJ2-7; TRBD2 matches at 13 bases. Germline V gene sequence: CDR1 DFQATT, CDR2 SNEGSKA (reference sequence). The CDR3 extends over 15 amino acids. V dropped 4 bases and J dropped 1; count of bases not matched to a gene: 4. The CDR3 protein is CSANPLAGGSYEQYF. The DNA of the CDR3 is TGCAGTGCTAACCCACTAGCGGGGGGGTCCTACGAGCAGTACTTC.

This clonotype came up many times. The junction shows a germline mismatch at one end, possibly a read error. This rearrangement joins TRBV20-1 to TRBJ2-7, with 9 positions matching TRBD1. Germline-derived CDR1 and CDR2 are DFQATT and SNEGSKA (reference sequence). The CDR3 covers 15 residues. The CDR3 sequence is CSASHWDRASNEQYF. The CDR3, as DNA: TGCAGTGCTAGTCACTGGGACAGGGCCTCCAACGAGCAGTACTTC.

Ten or more counts support this clonotype. The chain has TRBV4-1 and TRBJ2-7, with D perhaps given as TRBD1 or TRBD2 (6 bases each). This CDR3 contains 14 residues. Germline loops: CDR1 MGHRA, CDR2 YSYEKL. V lost 3 bases, J lost 2 bases, and 11 bases lay in between. The CDR3 sequence is CASSQGGHTYEQYF. The CDR3 DNA sequence: TGCGCCAGCAGCCAGGGGGGACACACCTACGAGCAGTACTTC.

In this sample, this clonotype turned up many times. This chain links TRBV5-1 with TRBJ2-5; TRBD2 matches 8 bases. The CDR3 has 16 residues. Germline loops: CDR1 SGHRS, CDR2 YFSETQ. V lost 1 base, J lost 2 bases, and 7 bases stayed unmatched. The CDR3 is CASSLFRSGGQETQYF. CDR3 coding DNA: TGCGCCAGCAGCTTGTTTCGGAGCGGGGGACAAGAGACCCAGTACTTC.